These 27 T cell receptor beta chains originate from one sample sequenced in a study of blood T cell repertoires in COVID-19. Some clones are missing from TCRdb's copy, which holds only in-frame ones; the method was immunoSEQ multiplex PCR. Among about 59,000 clones listed, 73% were seen once. Sequenced sample: peripheral blood. The receptors originated from an older woman with acute or convalescent COVID-19.

The CDR3 region has the DNA TGTGCCACCTCGCAGGGCTACACAGATACGCAGTATTTT. Its protein product is CATSQGYTDTQYF. V and J are TRBV12-3 or TRBV12-4 and TRBJ2-3; maybe TRBD1 (5 bases). The CDR3 consists of 13 residues. Deletions cut 10 bases from V and 2 bases from J, with 13 bases between.

The chain joins TRBV4-2 to TRBJ2-5; 8 bases agree with TRBD1. With 6 bases clipped from V and 6 bases from J, the junction kept 12 bases outside the gene matches. This CDR3 spans 15 amino acids. Germline CDR1 and CDR2: LGHNA and YNFKEQ. The CDR3 nucleotides read TGTGCCAGCAGTCCTGGACAGGGTGGCGCGAAGACCCAGTACTTC. Translated: CASSPGQGGAKTQYF.

The gene calls are TRBV7-3 and TRBJ2-1, with D perhaps TRBD2 (6 bases). The CDR3 is 13 residues long. Germline CDR1 SGHTA, CDR2 FQGTGA. Between the trimmed V and J ends, which lost 4 bases and 15 bases, there was a span of 19 bases. The CDR3 nucleotides read TGTGCCAGCAGCTGGGATCGGGGCGGGGTATGGTTCTTC. Amino acid sequence: CASSWDRGGVWFF.

This clone was seen once. The chain joins TRBV5-1 to TRBJ1-2; a possible D gene is TRBD1 (5 bases). Germline-derived CDR1 and CDR2 are SGHRS and YFSETQ. V was pared by 6 bases and J by 3 bases, with 15 bases between. This CDR3 region has 14 residues. The chain's CDR3 is CASNPGGDDYGYTF. Here the CDR3 DNA reads TGCGCCAGCAACCCTGGGGGGGACGACTATGGCTACACCTTC.

The rearrangement links TRBV19 to TRBJ2-1; 12 nucleotides line up with TRBD2. CDR1 LNHDA and CDR2 SQIVND come from the germline V gene (reference sequence). This CDR3 region has 17 residues. V gave up 3 bases and J gave up 7 bases; unmatched junction bases: 10. CDR3 region: CASSIAGPTSGGNEQFF. CDR3 nucleotide sequence: TGTGCCAGTAGTATTGCCGGACCCACTAGCGGGGGGAATGAGCAGTTCTTC.

The rearrangement links TRBV6-5 to TRBJ1-1; 7 positions match TRBD1. V dropped 10 bases and J dropped 5; count of bases not matched to a gene: 4. The CDR3 covers 11 residues. CDR1 is MNHEY and CDR2 is SVGAGI in the germline V gene. Written as DNA, the CDR3 is TGTGCCACGGACAGGAGGACTGAAGCTTTCTTT. This gives the protein CATDRRTEAFF.

The chain links TRBV6-2 or TRBV6-3 to TRBJ2-5, with D maybe TRBD1 (6 bases). V was clipped by 1 base and J by 1 base, with 10 bases between them. The germline CDR1 and CDR2 sequences are MNHEY and SVGEGT. The CDR3 has 15 residues. The CDR3 region has the DNA TGTGCCAGCAGTTACTACGTGACAGGCCAAGAGACCCAGTACTTC. Protein sequence: CASSYYVTGQETQYF.

The chain combines TRBV10-3 with TRBJ1-5; unclear D gene. The germline gives CDR1 ENHRY, CDR2 SYGVKD. This CDR3 contains 12 residues. V was trimmed by 11 bases and J by 0 bases, leaving 8 bases between them. CDR3 nucleotide sequence: TGTGCCGCTGGGCGTAGCAATCAGCCCCAGCATTTT. Its translation is CAAGRSNQPQHF.

The V call is TRBV19, the J call TRBJ1-4; D remains unclear. Germline V gives CDR1 LNHDA, CDR2 SQIVND (reference sequence). The CDR3 contains 17 residues. Trimming stripped 3 bases from V and 2 bases from J, with 16 bases between. The CDR3 reads CASSMLRSGLTNEKLFF. In DNA, the CDR3 is TGTGCCAGTAGTATGTTAAGATCGGGGTTGACTAATGAAAAACTGTTTTTT.

This clone came up a few times. The chain recombines TRBV10-3 with TRBJ1-2, with 7 bases that match TRBD1. The germline CDR1 and CDR2 sequences are ENHRY and SYGVKD. The CDR3 contains 13 residues. J was trimmed by 5 bases and V by 6 bases; bases with no gene match: 6. The CDR3 nucleotides are TGTGCCATCAGGGGGACAGACCTTTATGGCTACACCTTC. It is translated as CAIRGTDLYGYTF.

The rearrangement uses TRBV5-4 and TRBJ1-6; tentatively, D is TRBD1 (6 bases). Germline loops: CDR1 SGHNT, CDR2 YYREEE (reference sequence). CDR3 length: 15 residues. The V gene lost 4 bases and the J gene lost 13 bases, with 21 bases spanning the gap. The CDR3: CASSPRDTGPSPLHF. The CDR3 region has the DNA TGTGCCAGCAGCCCCCGGGACACCGGTCCGTCGCCCCTCCACTTT. Looking up the rest from reference TRBV5-4 and TRBJ1-6 gives the full variable domain: ETGVTQSPTHLIKTRGQQVTLRCSSQSGHNTVSWYQQALGQGPQFIFQYYREEENGRGNFPPRFSGLQFPNYSSELNVNALELDDSALYLCASSPRDTGPSPLHFGNGTRLTVT.

This chain links TRBV10-1 with TRBJ2-2; 7 bases fit TRBD2. This CDR3 is 15 amino acids long. J gave up 2 bases and V 6 bases, and 6 bases lay outside the gene matches. In germline, CDR1 is WNHNN, CDR2 SYGVQD (reference sequence). The CDR3 protein is CASSSSGINTGELFF. CDR3 sequence (DNA): TGCGCCAGCAGCTCTAGCGGAATAAACACCGGGGAGCTGTTTTTT.

The rearrangement uses TRBV5-1 and TRBJ1-1; possible D gene TRBD1, 6 bases. The CDR3 extends over 15 amino acids. The germline V gene has CDR1 SGHRS and CDR2 YFSETQ. V was trimmed by 4 bases and J by 6 bases, leaving 19 bases between them. DNA for the CDR3: TGCGCCAGCAGCCTACGAGGGGGGGGGCTGGCTGAAGCTTTCTTT. Amino acid sequence: CASSLRGGGLAEAFF. The whole variable domain, filled in from reference TRBV5-1 and TRBJ1-1, reads KAGVTQTPRYLIKTRGQQVTLSCSPISGHRSVSWYQQTPGQGLQFLFEYFSETQRNKGNFPGRFSGRQFSNSRSEMNVSTLELGDSALYLCASSLRGGGLAEAFFGQGTRLTVV.

This sequence joins TRBV7-8 and TRBJ1-1; D is possibly TRBD1 (5 bases). Trimming stripped 5 bases from V and 5 bases from J, with 15 bases between. The CDR3 sequence is 14 residues long. The germline gives CDR1 SGHVS, CDR2 FQNEAQ. The CDR3 is CASSLTDGGTEAFF. The CDR3 DNA is TGTGCCAGCAGCCTCACGGACGGGGGAACTGAAGCTTTCTTT.

This clone was observed a few times. This chain connects TRBV30 to TRBJ1-5; D is undetermined. Trimming took off 0 bases at V and 9 bases at J, with 15 bases between the two ends. This CDR3 is built from 14 residues. CDR1 GTSNPN and CDR2 SVGIG come from the germline V gene (reference sequence). CDR3 sequence: CAWSVSPEVWPQHF. CDR3 DNA sequence: TGTGCCTGGAGTGTCTCCCCGGAGGTCTGGCCCCAGCATTTT.

About this clone itself: A junction end diverges from the germline sequence, so it may reflect a read error. The CDR3 spells CAWSQGGREDFF. The CDR3 bases are TGTGCCTGGAGTCAAGGGGGCAGGGAAGATTTCTTT. The V call is TRBV30, the J call TRBJ1-1; 7 positions agree with TRBD1. CDR1 GTSNPN and CDR2 SVGIG come from the germline V gene (reference sequence). This CDR3 is 12 amino acids long.

The V gene is TRBV6-5, the J gene TRBJ2-4; D is unresolved. CDR1 and CDR2 (germline): MNHEY, SVGAGI. The length of the CDR3 is 11 residues. With 7 bases removed from V and 8 bases from J, the gap between germline ends came to 9 bases. The CDR3 sequence is CASMSHDIQYF. For the CDR3, the DNA is TGTGCCAGCATGTCCCATGACATTCAGTACTTC.

This clone was recorded at least ten times. The chain's CDR3 is CSVDKDRVGAFF. The CDR3 coding sequence is TGCAGCGTTGATAAAGACAGGGTTGGCGCTTTCTTT. This chain uses TRBV29-1 with TRBJ1-1; 7 positions match TRBD1. Germline V gene lookup returns CDR1 SQVTM and CDR2 ANQGSEA. The ends lost 3 bases at V and 11 bases at J; junction bases unmatched: 9. This CDR3 is built from 12 residues. Complete variable domain (other parts from reference TRBV29-1 and TRBJ1-1): SAVISQKPSRDICQRGTSLTIQCQVDSQVTMMFWYRQQPGQSLTLIATANQGSEATYESGFVIDKFPISRPNLTFSTLTVSNMSPEDSSIYLCSVDKDRVGAFFGQGTRLTVV.

The V gene is TRBV7-8, the J gene TRBJ1-1; 8 positions match TRBD1. This CDR3 spans 16 amino acids. V lost 3 bases, J lost 4 bases, and 10 bases stayed unmatched. The germline V gene encodes CDR1 SGHVS and CDR2 FQNEAQ. In DNA, the CDR3 is TGTGCCAGCAGCTTCCAGATACAGGGGGGGAGCACTGAAGCTTTCTTT. Protein sequence: CASSFQIQGGSTEAFF.

This chain uses TRBV4-1 with TRBJ1-1, with D hard to call. Germline CDR1 and CDR2: MGHRA and YSYEKL. Trimming left V 1 base short and J 1 base short, with 16 bases between. This CDR3 comprises 17 residues. The CDR3 DNA follows: TGCGCCAGCAGCCAAGGCGTGGGAGGGCTTGGGAACACTGAAGCTTTCTTT. Its protein is CASSQGVGGLGNTEAFF.

J is TRBJ1-1 and V is TRBV12-3 or TRBV12-4, with D perhaps matching TRBD1 (6 bases). V was clipped by 7 bases and J by 3 bases, with 12 bases between them. The CDR3 runs to 13 residues. The CDR3 loop reads CASTNRVDTEAFF. Written as DNA, the CDR3 is TGTGCCAGCACTAACAGGGTGGACACTGAAGCTTTCTTT.

J is TRBJ1-3 and V is TRBV5-1; no firm D call. Germline V CDR1 and CDR2: SGHRS, YFSETQ. V was cut by 8 bases and J by 0 bases, with 12 bases left in between. The CDR3 extends over 14 amino acids. The CDR3 nucleotides read TGCGCCAGTAAGACTGAGGCCTCTGGAAACACCATATATTTT. Protein product: CASKTEASGNTIYF. The variable domain in full, completed from reference TRBV5-1 and TRBJ1-3, reads KAGVTQTPRYLIKTRGQQVTLSCSPISGHRSVSWYQQTPGQGLQFLFEYFSETQRNKGNFPGRFSGRQFSNSRSEMNVSTLELGDSALYLCASKTEASGNTIYFGEGSWLTVV.

The genes are TRBV5-1 and TRBJ2-5; TRBD2 is a possible D gene (6 bases). The CDR3 consists of 14 residues. With 4 bases removed from V and 3 bases from J, the gap between germline ends came to 13 bases. Germline CDR1 is SGHRS and CDR2 is YFSETQ. The CDR3 is CASSPGVAKETQYF. CDR3 DNA sequence: TGCGCCAGCAGCCCGGGGGTAGCGAAAGAGACCCAGTACTTC.

The genes are TRBV5-1 and TRBJ2-5, with D possibly TRBD1 on 5 matching bases. Germline V gene data show CDR1 as SGHRS and CDR2 as YFSETQ. This CDR3 contains 13 residues. V lost 3 bases, J lost 2 bases, and 8 bases lay in between. CDR3 region: CASSSQGQETQYF. As DNA, the CDR3 is TGCGCCAGCAGCTCCCAGGGACAAGAGACCCAGTACTTC. Looking up the rest from reference TRBV5-1 and TRBJ2-5 gives the full variable domain: KAGVTQTPRYLIKTRGQQVTLSCSPISGHRSVSWYQQTPGQGLQFLFEYFSETQRNKGNFPGRFSGRQFSNSRSEMNVSTLELGDSALYLCASSSQGQETQYFGPGTRLLVL.

The chain employs TRBV13 and TRBJ1-1, with 8 bases aligning to TRBD1. Germline CDR1 and CDR2: PRHDT and FYEKMQ (reference sequence). The CDR3 has 16 amino acids. Trimming removed 5 bases from V and 0 bases from J; junction bases left unmatched: 8. This CDR3 is CASSRGTGTMNTEAFF. CDR3 DNA: TGTGCCAGCAGCCGAGGGACAGGAACCATGAACACTGAAGCTTTCTTT.

This clone was observed a few times. The junction and the germline gene differ at one end; a read error may be behind it. CDR3 sequence reads: CASAPGAGPYSNQPQHF. In nucleotides, the CDR3 is TGTGCCAGCGCACCGGGGGCAGGCCCTTATAGCAATCAGCCCCAGCATTTT. This chain uses TRBV18 with TRBJ1-5, with a tentative D call TRBD1 (6 bases). Looked up from germline, CDR1 is KGHSH and CDR2 is LQKENI. This CDR3 contains 17 residues.

This chain joins TRBV13 and TRBJ2-1, with D unclear. The V end was cut by 5 bases, the J end by 9 bases, with 11 bases between. The length of the CDR3 is 12 residues. Germline CDR1 and CDR2: PRHDT and FYEKMQ (reference sequence). CDR3 amino acids: CASSLYSFEQFF. CDR3 DNA sequence: TGTGCCAGCAGCCTATACTCGTTTGAGCAGTTCTTC.